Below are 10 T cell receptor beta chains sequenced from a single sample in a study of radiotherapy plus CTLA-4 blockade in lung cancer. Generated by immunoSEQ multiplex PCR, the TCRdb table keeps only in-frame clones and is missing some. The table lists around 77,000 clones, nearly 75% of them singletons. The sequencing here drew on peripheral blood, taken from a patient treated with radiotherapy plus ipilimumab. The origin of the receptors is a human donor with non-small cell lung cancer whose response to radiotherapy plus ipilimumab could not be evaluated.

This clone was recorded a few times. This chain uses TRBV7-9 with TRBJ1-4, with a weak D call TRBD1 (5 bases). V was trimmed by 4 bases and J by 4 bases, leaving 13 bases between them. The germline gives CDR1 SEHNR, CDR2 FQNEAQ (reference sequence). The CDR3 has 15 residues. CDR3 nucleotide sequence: TGTGCCAGCAGCTCAGAACAGGCGATTAATGAAAAACTGTTTTTT. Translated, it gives CASSSEQAINEKLFF. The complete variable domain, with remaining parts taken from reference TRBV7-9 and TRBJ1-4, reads DTGVSQNPRHKITKRGQNVTFRCDPISEHNRLYWYRQTLGQGPEFLTYFQNEAQLEKSRLLSDRFSAERPKGSFSTLEIQRTEQGDSAMYLCASSSEQAINEKLFFGSGTQLSVL.

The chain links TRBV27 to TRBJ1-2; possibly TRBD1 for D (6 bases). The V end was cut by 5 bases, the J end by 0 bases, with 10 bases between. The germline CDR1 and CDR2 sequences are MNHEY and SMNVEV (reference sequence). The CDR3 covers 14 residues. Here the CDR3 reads CASSPGQTNYGYTF. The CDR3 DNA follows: TGTGCCAGCAGTCCCGGACAGACTAACTATGGCTACACCTTC.

CDR3 loop: CASSLGTSGDSYNEQFF. The CDR3 DNA is TGTGCCAGCAGCTTAGGGACTAGCGGGGATTCCTACAATGAGCAGTTCTTC. The rearrangement joins TRBV7-8 to TRBJ2-1; 12 nucleotides match TRBD2. V was pared by 1 base and J by 1 base, with 2 bases of the junction left unmatched. CDR1 SGHVS and CDR2 FQNEAQ come from the germline V gene. The CDR3 is 17 amino acids.

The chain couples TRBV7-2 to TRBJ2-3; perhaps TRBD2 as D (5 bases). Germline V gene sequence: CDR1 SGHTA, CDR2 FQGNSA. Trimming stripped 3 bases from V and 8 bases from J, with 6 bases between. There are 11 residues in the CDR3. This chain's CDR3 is CASSLSGTQYF. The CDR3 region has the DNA TGTGCCAGCAGCTTGAGCGGTACGCAGTATTTT.

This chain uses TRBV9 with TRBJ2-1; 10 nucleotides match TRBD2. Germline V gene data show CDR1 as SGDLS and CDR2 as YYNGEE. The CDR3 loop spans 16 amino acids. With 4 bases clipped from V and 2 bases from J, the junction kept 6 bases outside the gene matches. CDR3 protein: CASSRSGTSAYNEQFF. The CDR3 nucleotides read TGTGCCAGCAGCCGTTCCGGGACTAGCGCCTACAATGAGCAGTTCTTC.

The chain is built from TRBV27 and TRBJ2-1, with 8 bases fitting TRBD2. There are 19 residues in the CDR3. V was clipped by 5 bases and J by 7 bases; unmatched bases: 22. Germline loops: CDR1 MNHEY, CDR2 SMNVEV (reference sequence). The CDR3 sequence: CASSLYAPPSPASGNEQFF. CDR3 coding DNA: TGTGCCAGCAGTCTCTATGCCCCCCCTAGCCCCGCTAGCGGGAATGAGCAGTTCTTC.

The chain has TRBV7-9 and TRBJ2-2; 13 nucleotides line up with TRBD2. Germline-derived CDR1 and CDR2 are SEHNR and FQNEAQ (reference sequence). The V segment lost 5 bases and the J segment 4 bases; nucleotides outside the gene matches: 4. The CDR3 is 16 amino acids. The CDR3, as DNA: TGTGCCAGCAGCGTCGGACTAGCGGGGGTCACCGGGGAGCTGTTTTTT. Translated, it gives CASSVGLAGVTGELFF.

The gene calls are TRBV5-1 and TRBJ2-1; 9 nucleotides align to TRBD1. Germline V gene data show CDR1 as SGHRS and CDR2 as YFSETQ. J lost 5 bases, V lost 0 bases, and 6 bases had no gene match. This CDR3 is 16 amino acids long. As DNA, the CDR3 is TGCGCCAGCAGCTTGGGGGGGACAGGGCCAAACAATGAGCAGTTCTTC. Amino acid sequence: CASSLGGTGPNNEQFF.

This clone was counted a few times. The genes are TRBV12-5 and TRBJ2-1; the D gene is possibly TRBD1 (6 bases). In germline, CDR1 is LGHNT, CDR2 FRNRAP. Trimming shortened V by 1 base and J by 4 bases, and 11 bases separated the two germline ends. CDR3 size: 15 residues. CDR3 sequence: CASGLDTTGYNEQFF. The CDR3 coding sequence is TGTGCTAGTGGTTTGGACACTACAGGGTACAATGAGCAGTTCTTC.

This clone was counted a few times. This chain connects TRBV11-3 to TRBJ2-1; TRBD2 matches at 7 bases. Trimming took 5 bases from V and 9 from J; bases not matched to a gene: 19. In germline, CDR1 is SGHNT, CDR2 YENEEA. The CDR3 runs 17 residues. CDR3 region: CASSTDAGLGVTIEQFF. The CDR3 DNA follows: TGTGCCAGCAGCACGGATGCAGGACTAGGTGTTACAATTGAGCAGTTCTTC.